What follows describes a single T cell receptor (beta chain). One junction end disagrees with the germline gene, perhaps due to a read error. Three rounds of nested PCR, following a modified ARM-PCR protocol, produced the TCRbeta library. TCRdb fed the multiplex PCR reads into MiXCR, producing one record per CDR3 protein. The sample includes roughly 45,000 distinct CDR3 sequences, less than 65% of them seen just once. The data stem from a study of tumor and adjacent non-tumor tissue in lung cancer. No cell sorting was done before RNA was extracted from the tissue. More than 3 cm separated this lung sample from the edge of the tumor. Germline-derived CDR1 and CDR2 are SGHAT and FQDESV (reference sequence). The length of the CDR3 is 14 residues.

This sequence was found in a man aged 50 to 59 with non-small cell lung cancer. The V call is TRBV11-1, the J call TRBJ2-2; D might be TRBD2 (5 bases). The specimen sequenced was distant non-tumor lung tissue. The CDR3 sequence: CATSIQSQPGELFF. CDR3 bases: TGTGCCACCAGTATTCAGAGTCAGCCCGGGGAGCTGTTTTTC. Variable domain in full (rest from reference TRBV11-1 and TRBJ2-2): EAEVAQSPRYKITEKSQAVAFWCDPISGHATLYWYRQILGQGPELLVQFQDESVVDDSQLPKDRFSAERLKGVDSTLKIQPAELGDSAMYLCATSIQSQPGELFFGEGSRLTVL.